What follows are 18 T cell receptor beta chains derived from one specimen sequenced in a study of shared clonotypes between healthy human individuals. In the naive CD8 group, cells lacked CD45RO and were positively selected for CCR7, so terminally differentiated effector memory CD45RA+ cells were left out. This table comes from immunoSEQ multiplex PCR, and its TCRdb copy is limited to in-frame clones, with some not included. Of roughly 2.1 million clones in the sample, roughly 91% were seen once. The sequenced sample consisted of naive CD8+ T cells from PBMCs. The receptors originated from a man younger than 35 in good health. Some clones in this sample may be carry-over from other donors' samples.

The J gene is TRBJ1-4, the V gene TRBV2; no reliable D call. This CDR3 has 13 residues. Trimming took 7 bases from V and 8 from J, leaving 14 bases between them. Germline CDR1 SNHLY, CDR2 FYNNEI. CDR3 sequence reads: CASNRNSKEKLFF. The CDR3, as DNA: TGTGCCAGCAATCGGAACTCAAAAGAAAAACTGTTTTTT.

This clone came up once. The chain has TRBV19 and TRBJ1-5; 7 bases align to TRBD1. Germline lookup yields CDR1 LNHDA and CDR2 SQIVND (reference sequence). CDR3 length equals 15 residues. V was pared by 6 bases and J by 0 bases, with 5 bases of the junction left unmatched. The CDR3 nucleotides read TGTGCCAGTAGGACAGGGTTGGATAGCAATCAGCCCCAGCATTTT. Translating it yields CASRTGLDSNQPQHF.

The chain has TRBV27 and TRBJ2-1, with 7 bases fitting TRBD1. The germline gives CDR1 MNHEY, CDR2 SMNVEV (reference sequence). The CDR3 spans 15 residues. J was trimmed by 7 bases and V by 2 bases; bases with no gene match: 8. CDR3 amino acids: CASSLHRGSGNEQFF. The CDR3 region has the DNA TGTGCCAGCAGTTTACACAGGGGTTCTGGGAATGAGCAGTTCTTC.

V is TRBV7-9 and J is TRBJ1-4; D is undetermined. V lost 5 bases and J lost 0, with 7 bases in between. The V gene's germline CDR1 is SEHNR and CDR2 FQNEAQ (reference sequence). The CDR3 runs 14 residues. In DNA form, the CDR3 reads TGTGCCAGCAGCCGCGTAACAACTAATGAAAAACTGTTTTTT. Amino acids: CASSRVTTNEKLFF.

CDR3 in DNA: TGTGCCAGCAGTTTTGCAGGGGGCAAAGAGACCCAGTACTTC. The encoded protein is CASSFAGGKETQYF. V gene TRBV28 combines with J gene TRBJ2-5, with TRBD1 matching over 8 bases. This CDR3 contains 14 residues. Germline CDR1 and CDR2: MDHEN and SYDVKM. V lost 3 bases to trimming and J lost 3 bases; unmatched junction nucleotides: 3.

This chain uses TRBV9 with TRBJ2-5, with D uncertain. In germline, CDR1 is SGDLS, CDR2 YYNGEE. The CDR3 is 16 amino acids. V lost 0 bases, J lost 4 bases, and 16 bases lay in between. Here the CDR3 DNA reads TGTGCCAGCAGCGTAGCGGTCTCTCCCATGGGAGAGACCCAGTACTTC. Translation: CASSVAVSPMGETQYF. The full variable domain, completed using reference TRBV9 and TRBJ2-5, is DSGVTQTPKHLITATGQRVTLRCSPRSGDLSVYWYQQSLDQGLQFLIQYYNGEERAKGNILERFSAQQFPDLHSELNLSSLELGDSALYFCASSVAVSPMGETQYFGPGTRLLVL.

V gene TRBV11-2 combines with J gene TRBJ2-5, with 9 bases lining up with TRBD1. The CDR3 length is 15 residues. The V segment lost 4 bases and the J segment 5 bases; nucleotides outside the gene matches: 8. Germline V gene data show CDR1 as SGHAT and CDR2 as FQNNGV. The CDR3 DNA follows: TGTGCCAGCAGCTCCCGGGACAGGGAGGAGGAGACCCAGTACTTC. Amino acids: CASSSRDREEETQYF.

V is TRBV7-9 and J is TRBJ1-4; TRBD1 is a possible D gene (6 bases). CDR3 size: 15 residues. The V gene lost 1 base and the J gene lost 5 bases, with 11 bases spanning the gap. CDR1 is SEHNR, CDR2 FQNEAQ, per germline (reference sequence). The CDR3 is CASSLDRVGNEKLFF. CDR3 bases: TGTGCCAGCAGCTTAGACAGGGTGGGGAATGAAAAACTGTTTTTT.

The chain has TRBV4-2 and TRBJ2-1; 8 bases map to TRBD2. J gave up 3 bases and V 1 base, and 8 bases lay outside the gene matches. Germline lookup yields CDR1 LGHNA and CDR2 YNFKEQ. The CDR3 is made up of 17 amino acids. CDR3 sequence (DNA): TGTGCCAGCAGCCAAGCATTGTTAGCGGGATTCTACAATGAGCAGTTCTTC. Translating gives CASSQALLAGFYNEQFF.

The chain couples TRBV15 to TRBJ2-2, with 9 nucleotides matching TRBD2. Losses at the gene ends were 4 bases for V and 3 bases for J; bases not matched to a gene: 3. Germline-derived CDR1 and CDR2 are LNHNV and YYDKDF (reference sequence). This CDR3 spans 15 amino acids. CDR3 in amino acids: CATSTGTSYTGELFF. Written as DNA, the CDR3 is TGTGCCACCAGCACCGGGACTAGCTACACCGGGGAGCTGTTTTTT.

As for this clone: The same CDR3 arises from other DNA sequences in this sample as well. V and J are TRBV29-1 and TRBJ2-1, with 11 bases lining up with TRBD2. This CDR3 is 13 amino acids long. The V and J ends lost 7 bases and 4 bases, in that order; junction bases with no gene match: 3. CDR1 is SQVTM, CDR2 ANQGSEA, per germline. The CDR3 loop is CSGLAGGYNEQFF. The CDR3 nucleotides are TGCAGCGGCTTAGCGGGGGGGTACAATGAGCAGTTCTTC.

Only one count was recorded for this clone. The chain is built from TRBV5-5 and TRBJ1-5; D unclear. Trimming removed 0 bases from V and 0 bases from J, with 10 bases in between. This CDR3 has 16 amino acids. Per the germline V gene, CDR1 is SGHKS and CDR2 is YYEKEE (reference sequence). The CDR3 coding sequence is TGTGCCAGCAGCTTGGCTATGGCATATAGCAATCAGCCCCAGCATTTT. The encoded protein is CASSLAMAYSNQPQHF.

Only one count was recorded for this clone. The chain is built from TRBV7-8 and TRBJ2-1, with D unclear. Germline assignment: CDR1 SGHVS and CDR2 FQNEAQ. V was trimmed by 1 base and J by 6 bases, leaving 7 bases between them. CDR3 size: 13 residues. CDR3 in amino acids: CASSLGQGNEQFF. Written as DNA, the CDR3 is TGTGCCAGCAGCTTAGGACAAGGCAATGAGCAGTTCTTC.

The rearrangement uses TRBV2 and TRBJ1-5, with 9 bases identical to TRBD1. Germline V gives CDR1 SNHLY, CDR2 FYNNEI. The CDR3 loop spans 16 amino acids. The J segment lost 9 bases and the V segment lost 3 bases, leaving 12 bases of the junction unmatched. In DNA, the CDR3 is TGTGCCAGCAGTGAGGAGGGACAGGGAAAACTTTGGCCCCAGCATTTT. Amino acids: CASSEEGQGKLWPQHF.

This sequence joins TRBV19 and TRBJ1-1; no clear D. The CDR3 contains 12 residues. Between the trimmed V and J ends, which lost 7 bases and 5 bases, there was a span of 11 bases. Germline assignment: CDR1 LNHDA and CDR2 SQIVND (reference sequence). DNA of the CDR3: TGTGCCAGTATTCAGGCGGGAACTGAAGCTTTCTTT. Translated: CASIQAGTEAFF.

This chain connects TRBV28 to TRBJ2-5; D possibly matches TRBD1 or TRBD2 (5 bases each). Germline values: CDR1 MDHEN, CDR2 SYDVKM. V dropped 11 bases and J dropped 10 bases, with 17 bases sitting between them. The CDR3 is 11 residues long. CDR3 coding DNA: TGTGCCCAACAACTCTTGGGGGACCAGTACTTC. The encoded protein is CAQQLLGDQYF.

The rearrangement joins TRBV4-3 to TRBJ2-2, with 16 bases lining up with TRBD2. CDR1 and CDR2 (germline): LGHNA, YSLEER. V gave up 3 bases and J gave up 8 bases; unmatched junction bases: 3. CDR3 size: 16 residues. CDR3 sequence: CASSQGLAGGAGELFF. In nucleotides, the CDR3 is TGCGCCAGCAGCCAGGGACTAGCGGGAGGGGCGGGGGAGCTGTTTTTT.

As for this clone: This specimen includes other DNA sequences encoding the same CDR3. The rearrangement uses TRBV28 and TRBJ2-1, with 11 bases lining up with TRBD2. Germline V gene data show CDR1 as MDHEN and CDR2 as SYDVKM. V shed 6 bases, J shed 3 bases, and the junction held 4 bases outside the gene matches. The CDR3 covers 15 residues. The CDR3, as DNA: TGTGCCAGCAGCCTGGGGACTAGCGGCTACAATGAGCAGTTCTTC. Translating it yields CASSLGTSGYNEQFF. Looking up the rest from reference TRBV28 and TRBJ2-1 gives the full variable domain: DVKVTQSSRYLVKRTGEKVFLECVQDMDHENMFWYRQDPGLGLRLIYFSYDVKMKEKGDIPEGYSVSREKKERFSLILESASTNQTSMYLCASSLGTSGYNEQFFGPGTRLTVL.